Below, 14 T cell receptor beta chains from the same sample are listed, as sequenced in a study of shared clonotypes between healthy human individuals. Produced via immunoSEQ multiplex PCR; TCRdb's table is partial and in-frame only. The profile shows 300,000 to 350,000 clones, roughly 80% of them singletons. Specimen: memory CD4+ T cells sorted from blood. Documented subset: CD45RA-negative fraction. The receptors originated from a man under 40 in good health.

This clone has a handful of counts. The chain uses TRBV5-4 and TRBJ2-5, with D possibly TRBD1 on 6 matching bases. CDR1 and CDR2 from the germline V gene are SGHNT and YYREEE (reference sequence). This CDR3 has 14 residues. The V gene lost 0 bases and the J gene lost 5 bases, with 11 bases spanning the gap. The CDR3 loop reads CASSLDQGRETQYF. The CDR3 DNA sequence: TGTGCCAGCAGCTTGGACCAGGGGCGGGAGACCCAGTACTTC.

V and J are TRBV18 and TRBJ2-7; the D gene is possibly TRBD1 (5 bases). There are 15 residues in the CDR3. V lost 3 bases and J 0 bases, leaving 12 bases between the germline ends. Germline CDR1 reads KGHSH; CDR2 reads LQKENI. DNA of the CDR3: TGTGCCAGCTCACCCCGGCAGGGAAACTCCTACGAGCAGTACTTC. It specifies CASSPRQGNSYEQYF.

This sequence joins TRBV5-1 and TRBJ2-1; D might be TRBD1 or TRBD2, each matching 6 bases. The CDR3 contains 16 residues. Germline V gene sequence: CDR1 SGHRS, CDR2 YFSETQ. The V and J ends lost 2 bases and 5 bases respectively, with 17 bases between them. CDR3 DNA: TGCGCCAGCAGCTTAACCCGGGGGCTTTTGGACAATGAGCAGTTCTTC. It encodes CASSLTRGLLDNEQFF.

The V and J genes are TRBV5-5 and TRBJ2-3, with D tentatively TRBD1 (7 bases). The germline V gene has CDR1 SGHKS and CDR2 YYEKEE (reference sequence). This CDR3 has 15 amino acids. Trimming took off 4 bases at V and 5 bases at J, with 17 bases between the two ends. CDR3: CASSSNRGGIDTQYF. The DNA for the CDR3 is TGTGCCAGCAGCAGTAACAGGGGAGGCATAGATACGCAGTATTTT.

The chain links TRBV30 to TRBJ2-4; perhaps TRBD2 as D (6 bases). Germline CDR1 GTSNPN, CDR2 SVGIG (reference sequence). Trimming took 1 base from V and 9 from J, leaving 7 bases between them. The CDR3 sequence is 11 residues long. This CDR3 reads CAWSGDSIQYF. The CDR3 nucleotides read TGTGCCTGGAGTGGGGACTCCATTCAGTACTTC.

The J gene is TRBJ2-7, the V gene TRBV6-6, with 7 nucleotides matching TRBD2. Germline V CDR1 and CDR2: MNHNY, SVGAGI (reference sequence). Losses at the gene ends were 6 bases for V and 3 bases for J; bases not matched to a gene: 14. The CDR3 totals 16 residues. CDR3 sequence reads: CASRPRSGGKVYEQYF. For the CDR3, the DNA is TGTGCCAGCAGACCTCGATCGGGGGGAAAAGTCTACGAGCAGTACTTC.

This clone occurred once. This chain links TRBV5-1 with TRBJ2-1; D possibly corresponds to TRBD2 (6 bases). The V and J ends lost 2 bases and 2 bases respectively, with 17 bases between them. CDR3 length: 17 amino acids. CDR1 and CDR2 from the germline V gene are SGHRS and YFSETQ. As DNA, the CDR3 is TGCGCCAGCAGCTTTGGCCTGGGGCGGGGAACCTACAATGAGCAGTTCTTC. It yields the protein CASSFGLGRGTYNEQFF.

The chain links TRBV20-1 to TRBJ2-7, with a possible D match to TRBD1 (6 bases). Trimming shortened V by 7 bases and J by 4 bases, and 8 bases separated the two germline ends. CDR1 and CDR2 from the germline V gene are DFQATT and SNEGSKA (reference sequence). The CDR3 loop spans 10 amino acids. The CDR3 region is CSVGAYEQYF. In nucleotides, the CDR3 is TGCAGTGTGGGGGCTTACGAGCAGTACTTC.

This sequence joins TRBV15 and TRBJ2-5, with 7 bases fitting TRBD2. Germline CDR1 reads LNHNV; CDR2 reads YYDKDF (reference sequence). The V and J ends lost 1 base and 5 bases, in that order; junction bases with no gene match: 4. There are 14 residues in the CDR3. CDR3 region: CATSRGGGRETQYF. The DNA of the CDR3 is TGTGCCACCAGCAGAGGGGGAGGGAGGGAGACCCAGTACTTC. The entire variable domain, with the rest obtained from reference TRBV15 and TRBJ2-5, is as follows: DAMVIQNPRYQVTQFGKPVTLSCSQTLNHNVMYWYQQKSSQAPKLLFHYYDKDFNNEADTPDNFQSRRPNTSFCFLDIRSPGLGDTAMYLCATSRGGGRETQYFGPGTRLLVL.

A word on this clone: The sample carries other DNA sequences with the same CDR3. This rearrangement joins TRBV28 to TRBJ2-7; perhaps TRBD2 as D (5 bases). Germline V gives CDR1 MDHEN, CDR2 SYDVKM. CDR3 length equals 12 residues. V was clipped by 1 base and J by 4 bases, with 5 bases between them. The CDR3: CASSLSGYEQYF. Here the CDR3 DNA reads TGTGCCAGCAGTTTATCGGGGTACGAGCAGTACTTC. The variable domain in full, completed from reference TRBV28 and TRBJ2-7, reads DVKVTQSSRYLVKRTGEKVFLECVQDMDHENMFWYRQDPGLGLRLIYFSYDVKMKEKGDIPEGYSVSREKKERFSLILESASTNQTSMYLCASSLSGYEQYFGPGTRLTVT.

The J gene is TRBJ2-1, the V gene TRBV7-2; no clear D. With 8 bases removed from V and 10 bases from J, the gap between germline ends came to 18 bases. This CDR3 spans 13 amino acids. In germline, CDR1 is SGHTA, CDR2 FQGNSA. CDR3 residues: CASAISWTGEQFF. The CDR3 DNA is TGTGCCAGCGCAATCTCCTGGACGGGCGAGCAGTTCTTC.

This rearrangement joins TRBV9 to TRBJ2-7; no clear D gene. Germline lookup yields CDR1 SGDLS and CDR2 YYNGEE. CDR3 length: 14 residues. V was pared by 4 bases and J by 2 bases, with 13 bases between. CDR3 region: CASSKMGTPYEQYF. The CDR3 DNA reads TGTGCCAGCAGCAAGATGGGAACCCCCTACGAGCAGTACTTC.

This rearrangement joins TRBV5-5 to TRBJ2-1; D is possibly TRBD1 (5 bases). Trimming shortened V by 7 bases and J by 5 bases, and 22 bases separated the two germline ends. Germline V gives CDR1 SGHKS, CDR2 YYEKEE (reference sequence). The CDR3 totals 16 residues. The CDR3 DNA reads as TGTGCCAGCGCCACCGCGGACACCAGGACGGACAATGAGCAGTTCTTC. Protein sequence: CASATADTRTDNEQFF.

This sequence joins TRBV6-6 and TRBJ2-1; possibly TRBD1 for D (5 bases). The germline gives CDR1 MNHNY, CDR2 SVGAGI (reference sequence). Trimming took off 2 bases at V and 5 bases at J, with 16 bases between the two ends. The CDR3 runs to 16 residues. Here the CDR3 DNA reads TGTGCCAGCAGTTACGCCCAGGGAATGGGCAACAATGAGCAGTTCTTC. Its protein product is CASSYAQGMGNNEQFF.